Here is one T cell receptor (beta chain) with its context. Relapse was seen in all patients after autologous stem cell transplantation, and brentuximab vedotin exposure was variable. These data come from a study of PD-1 blockade in classical Hodgkin lymphoma. Germline lookup yields CDR1 SGHKS and CDR2 YYEKEE (reference sequence). There are 16 residues in the CDR3. V lost 3 bases to trimming and J lost 7 bases, with 23 bases between them. TCRdb's copy holds only in-frame clones and misses some; the assay was immunoSEQ multiplex PCR. The table records some 95,000 clones, 80% to 90% of them present only once.

Sequencing used peripheral blood mononuclear cells (PBMCs), obtained before the second cycle of nivolumab. This chain uses TRBV5-5 with TRBJ2-7, with a possible D match to TRBD2 (6 bases). This clonotype was sampled from a human donor with classical Hodgkin lymphoma. DNA of the CDR3: TGTGCCAGCAGCTACTACCGGGACTCAGGAGGCGAGGAGCAGTACTTC. Translation gives CASSYYRDSGGEEQYF. The entire variable domain, with the rest obtained from reference TRBV5-5 and TRBJ2-7, is as follows: DAGVTQSPTHLIKTRGQQVTLRCSPISGHKSVSWYQQVLGQGPQFIFQYYEKEERGRGNFPDRFSARQFPNYSSELNVNALLLGDSALYLCASSYYRDSGGEEQYFGPGTRLTVT.